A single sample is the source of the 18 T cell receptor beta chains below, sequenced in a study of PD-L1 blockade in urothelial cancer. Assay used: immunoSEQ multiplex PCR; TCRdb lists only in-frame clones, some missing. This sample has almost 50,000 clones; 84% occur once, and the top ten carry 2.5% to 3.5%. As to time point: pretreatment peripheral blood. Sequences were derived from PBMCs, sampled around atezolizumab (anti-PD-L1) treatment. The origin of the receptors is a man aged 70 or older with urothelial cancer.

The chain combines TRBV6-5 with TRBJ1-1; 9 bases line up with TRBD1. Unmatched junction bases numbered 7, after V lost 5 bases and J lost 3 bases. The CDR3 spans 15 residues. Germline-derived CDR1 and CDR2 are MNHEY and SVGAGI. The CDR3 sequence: CASSPSNRGHTEAFF. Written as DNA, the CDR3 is TGTGCCAGCAGTCCAAGCAACAGGGGGCACACTGAAGCTTTCTTT.

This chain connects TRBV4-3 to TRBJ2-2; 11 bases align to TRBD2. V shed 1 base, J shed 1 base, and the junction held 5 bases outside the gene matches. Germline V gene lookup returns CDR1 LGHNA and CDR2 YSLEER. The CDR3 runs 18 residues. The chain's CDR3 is CASSQGPSGGQNTGELFF. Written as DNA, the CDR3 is TGCGCCAGCAGCCAAGGTCCTAGCGGGGGGCAGAACACCGGGGAGCTGTTTTTT.

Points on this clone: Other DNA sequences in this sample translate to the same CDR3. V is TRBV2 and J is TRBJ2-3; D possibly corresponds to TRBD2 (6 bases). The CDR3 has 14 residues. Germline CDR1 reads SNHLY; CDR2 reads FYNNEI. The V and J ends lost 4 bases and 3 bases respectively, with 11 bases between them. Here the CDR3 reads CASSGGRGTDTQYF. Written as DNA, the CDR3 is TGTGCCAGCAGTGGGGGCCGGGGGACAGATACGCAGTATTTT.

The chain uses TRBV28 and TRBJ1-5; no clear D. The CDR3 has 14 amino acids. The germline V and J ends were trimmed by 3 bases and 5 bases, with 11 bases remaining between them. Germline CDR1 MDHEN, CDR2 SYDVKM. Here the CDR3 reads CASSLRGADQPQHF. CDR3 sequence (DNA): TGTGCCAGCAGTTTGCGGGGAGCCGATCAGCCCCAGCATTTT.

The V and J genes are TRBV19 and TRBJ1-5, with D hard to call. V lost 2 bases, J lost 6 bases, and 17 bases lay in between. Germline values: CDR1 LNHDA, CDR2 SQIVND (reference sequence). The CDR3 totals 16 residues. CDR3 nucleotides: TGTGCCAGTAGTATAACGCCCGGCCCTCGAGGTCAGCCCCAGCATTTT. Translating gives CASSITPGPRGQPQHF.

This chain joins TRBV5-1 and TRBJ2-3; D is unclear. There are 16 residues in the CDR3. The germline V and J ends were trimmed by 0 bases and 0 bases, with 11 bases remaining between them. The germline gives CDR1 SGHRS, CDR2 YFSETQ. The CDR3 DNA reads TGCGCCAGCAGCTTGGGGTCATCCACTAGCACAGATACGCAGTATTTT. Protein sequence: CASSLGSSTSTDTQYF.

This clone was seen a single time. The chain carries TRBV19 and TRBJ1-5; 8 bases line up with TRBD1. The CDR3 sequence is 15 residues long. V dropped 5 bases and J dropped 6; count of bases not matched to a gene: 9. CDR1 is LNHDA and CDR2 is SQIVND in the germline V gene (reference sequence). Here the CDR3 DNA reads TGTGCCAGTAGTCCTGATGGACAGGGCATTCAGCCCCAGCATTTT. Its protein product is CASSPDGQGIQPQHF. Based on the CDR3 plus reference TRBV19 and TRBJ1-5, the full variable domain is DGGITQSPKYLFRKEGQNVTLSCEQNLNHDAMYWYRQDPGQGLRLIYYSQIVNDFQKGDIAEGYSVSREKKESFPLTVTSAQKNPTAFYLCASSPDGQGIQPQHFGDGTRLSIL.

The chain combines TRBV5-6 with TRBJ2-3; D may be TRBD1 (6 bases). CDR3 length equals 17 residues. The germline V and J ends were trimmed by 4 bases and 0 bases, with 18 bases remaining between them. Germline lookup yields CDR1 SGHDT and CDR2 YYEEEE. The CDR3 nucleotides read TGTGCCAGCAGCAGGGGGACCCTGTTCCTTAGCACAGATACGCAGTATTTT. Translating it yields CASSRGTLFLSTDTQYF. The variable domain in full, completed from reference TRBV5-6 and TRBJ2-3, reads DAGVTQSPTHLIKTRGQQVTLRCSPKSGHDTVSWYQQALGQGPQFIFQYYEEEERQRGNFPDRFSGHQFPNYSSELNVNALLLGDSALYLCASSRGTLFLSTDTQYFGPGTRLTVL.

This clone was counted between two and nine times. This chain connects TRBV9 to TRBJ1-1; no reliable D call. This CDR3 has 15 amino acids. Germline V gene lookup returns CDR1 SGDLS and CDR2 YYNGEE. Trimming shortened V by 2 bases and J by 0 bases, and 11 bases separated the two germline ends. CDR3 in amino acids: CASSVVERVNTEAFF. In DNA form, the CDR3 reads TGTGCCAGCAGCGTTGTCGAGAGGGTGAACACTGAAGCTTTCTTT.

The CDR3 DNA sequence: TGTGCCAGCAGTTTATCGGCGGGTCTTACCTACAATGAGCAGTTCTTC. It codes for CASSLSAGLTYNEQFF. This sequence joins TRBV27 and TRBJ2-1, with D possibly matching TRBD2 (5 bases). The CDR3 consists of 16 residues. Germline-derived CDR1 and CDR2 are MNHEY and SMNVEV (reference sequence). With 0 bases removed from V and 2 bases from J, the gap between germline ends came to 11 bases.

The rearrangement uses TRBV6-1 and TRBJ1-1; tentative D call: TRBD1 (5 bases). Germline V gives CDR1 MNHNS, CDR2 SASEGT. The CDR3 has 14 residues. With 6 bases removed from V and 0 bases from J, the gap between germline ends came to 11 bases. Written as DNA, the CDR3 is TGTGCCAGCAGCGCGGGGCGGGTGAACACTGAAGCTTTCTTT. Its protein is CASSAGRVNTEAFF.

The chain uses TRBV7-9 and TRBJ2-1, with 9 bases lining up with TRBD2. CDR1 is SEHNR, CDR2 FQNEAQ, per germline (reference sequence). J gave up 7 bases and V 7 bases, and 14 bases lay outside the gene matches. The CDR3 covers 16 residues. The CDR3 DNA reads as TGTGCCAGCACCGACTCGTGGGCGGGAGGGGAGAATGAGCAGTTCTTC. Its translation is CASTDSWAGGENEQFF.

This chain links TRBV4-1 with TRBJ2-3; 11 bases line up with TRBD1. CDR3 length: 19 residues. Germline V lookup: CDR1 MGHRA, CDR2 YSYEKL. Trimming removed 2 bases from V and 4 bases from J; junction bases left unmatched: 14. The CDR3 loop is CASSQTRLSGTGGSDTQYF. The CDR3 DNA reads TGCGCCAGCAGCCAAACGAGACTTTCCGGGACAGGGGGATCAGATACGCAGTATTTT.

The CDR3 bases are TGTGCCAGCAAACTTGGGCCGGGACAGGGTGACGGGGAGCTGTTTTTT. Residues: CASKLGPGQGDGELFF. The V gene is TRBV7-2, the J gene TRBJ2-2, with TRBD1 matching over 9 bases. Germline V gene data show CDR1 as SGHTA and CDR2 as FQGNSA. CDR3 size: 16 residues. V lost 7 bases to trimming and J lost 7 bases; unmatched junction nucleotides: 13. The full variable domain, in which reference TRBV7-2 and TRBJ2-2 provide the parts outside the CDR3, is GAGVSQSPSNKVTEKGKDVELRCDPISGHTALYWYRQSLGQGLEFLIYFQGNSAPDKSGLPSDRFSAERTGGSVSTLTIQRTQQEDSAVYLCASKLGPGQGDGELFFGEGSRLTVL.

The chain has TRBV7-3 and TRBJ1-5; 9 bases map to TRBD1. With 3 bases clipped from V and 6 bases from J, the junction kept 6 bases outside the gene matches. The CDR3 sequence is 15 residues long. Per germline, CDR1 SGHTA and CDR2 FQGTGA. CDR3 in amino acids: CASSLGTGIGQPQHF. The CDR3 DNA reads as TGTGCCAGCAGCTTGGGGACAGGGATTGGTCAGCCCCAGCATTTT.

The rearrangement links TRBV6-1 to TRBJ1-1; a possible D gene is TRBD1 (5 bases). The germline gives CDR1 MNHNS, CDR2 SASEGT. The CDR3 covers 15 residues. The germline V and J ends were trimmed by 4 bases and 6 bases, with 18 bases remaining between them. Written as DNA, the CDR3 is TGTGCCAGCAGTGGAGGTGCTCGGGGGTGGGCTGAAGCTTTCTTT. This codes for CASSGGARGWAEAFF.

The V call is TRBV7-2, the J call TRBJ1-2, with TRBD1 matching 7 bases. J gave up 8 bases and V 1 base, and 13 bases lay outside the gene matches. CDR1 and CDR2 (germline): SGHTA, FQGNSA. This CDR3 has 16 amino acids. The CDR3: CASSLEGSRGKRGYTF. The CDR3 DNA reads TGTGCCAGCAGCTTAGAGGGGTCCAGGGGGAAAAGGGGCTACACCTTC.

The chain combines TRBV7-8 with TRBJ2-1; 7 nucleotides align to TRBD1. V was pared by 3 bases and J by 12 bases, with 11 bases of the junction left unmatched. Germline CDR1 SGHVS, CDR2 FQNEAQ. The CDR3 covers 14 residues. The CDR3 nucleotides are TGTGCCAGCAGCTTTCAGACAGGGCCTTACGGGCAGTTCTTC. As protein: CASSFQTGPYGQFF.